This T cell receptor beta chain was observed in a study of identical twins. Remarks on this clonotype: The antigen is unknown.

The CDR3 is 17 residues long. CDR1 is SGDLS and CDR2 is YYNGEE in the germline V gene. The ends were cut back, 3 bases at V and 7 bases at J, with 22 bases in the middle. Healthy Caucasians supplied all donations. Overall study findings and caveats: Models came in too low on out-of-frame TCR alpha sharing in monozygotic twins. High-abundance cord blood beta clonotypes had fewer insertions; memory repertoires showed none.

A universal primer site was created by template switching, with the cDNA bearing unique molecular identifiers. Using its own MiXCR run on the 5' RACE reads, TCRdb lists one record per CDR3 protein. Altogether 200,000 to 300,000 distinct CDR3 sequences are present, roughly 7.5% being singletons, with the ten largest covering 5% to 6%. The same specimen was also included in a second study, on yellow fever vaccine responses in identical twins.

This TCR was recovered from a woman aged 18 to 35 in good health. The sequenced material came from CD8+ T cells sorted from blood. This chain joins TRBV9 and TRBJ2-2, with D perhaps given as TRBD1 or TRBD2 (5 bases each). The CDR3 region has the DNA TGTGCCAGCAGCGCCCCCCCGTGGATTGGGGACCGCGGGGAGCTGTTTTTT. It encodes CASSAPPWIGDRGELFF.